The 10 T cell receptor beta chains listed next were all sequenced from one sample in a study of regulatory T cells in long-lasting Graves disease. The time point: newly diagnosed GD, antithyroid drugs for less than 3 months. PBMC-derived RNA was used for the TCR library. Relying on iRepertoire HTBI primers and Arm-PCR of CDR3 regions, the team built TCR beta libraries. TCRdb re-called the multiplex PCR reads with MiXCR, one entry per CDR3 protein. The data hold some 500,000 distinct CDR3 sequences, with about 16% observed a single time. In addition, the sample was reused for a study of T cells in Graves' hyperthyroidism and ophthalmopathy.

The sample here was peripheral blood mononuclear cells (PBMCs), taken at new diagnosis, from a patient treated with antithyroid drugs. These receptors were taken from a woman aged 35 to 59 with Graves disease.

This clonotype has ten or more counts. The rearrangement uses TRBV2 and TRBJ2-3; D gene ambiguous. The V end lost 8 bases, the J end lost 3 bases, and 18 bases lay between the germline ends. The CDR3 length is 15 residues. Germline V lookup: CDR1 SNHLY, CDR2 FYNNEI. This CDR3 is CASAEEVRPTDTQYF. The CDR3 nucleotides are TGTGCCAGCGCAGAAGAAGTACGTCCGACAGATACGCAGTATTTT.

This clonotype was recorded a few times. This rearrangement joins TRBV10-3 to TRBJ1-1; 7 positions agree with TRBD1. The CDR3 consists of 15 residues. The V segment lost 0 bases and the J segment 4 bases; nucleotides outside the gene matches: 5. Germline loops: CDR1 ENHRY, CDR2 SYGVKD. The CDR3, as DNA: TGTGCCATCAGTGAGTCGACAGGGAGGACCACTGAAGCTTTCTTT. Its translation is CAISESTGRTTEAFF.

This clonotype has ten or more counts. This chain uses TRBV3-1 with TRBJ2-7; D not certain. V was trimmed by 3 bases and J by 6 bases, leaving 9 bases between them. CDR1 is LGHDT, CDR2 YNNKEL, per germline (reference sequence). The CDR3 sequence is 12 residues long. CDR3: CASSQPPGEQYF. As DNA, the CDR3 is TGTGCCAGCAGCCAGCCCCCGGGCGAGCAGTACTTC.

Ten or more counts support this clonotype. V is TRBV28 and J is TRBJ2-5, with 8 bases lining up with TRBD2. The germline gives CDR1 MDHEN, CDR2 SYDVKM. The CDR3 runs to 14 residues. V dropped 7 bases and J dropped 1; count of bases not matched to a gene: 5. The CDR3 here is CASTPGTSQETQYF. The CDR3 DNA is TGTGCCAGCACTCCCGGGACTAGCCAAGAGACCCAGTACTTC.

This clonotype has at least ten counts. This sequence joins TRBV12-5 and TRBJ2-5, with a tentative D call TRBD1 (6 bases). The germline V and J ends were trimmed by 2 bases and 4 bases, with 17 bases remaining between them. The length of the CDR3 is 16 residues. CDR1 LGHNT and CDR2 FRNRAP come from the germline V gene. The CDR3, as DNA: TGTGCTAGTGGTTTGCCCCAAATAGGACAGACAGAGACCCAGTACTTC. Its translation is CASGLPQIGQTETQYF.

This clonotype was seen many times. This chain joins TRBV3-1 and TRBJ2-7, with D unresolved. CDR3 length equals 11 residues. Trimming shortened V by 4 bases and J by 6 bases, and 7 bases separated the two germline ends. CDR1 is LGHDT, CDR2 YNNKEL, per germline (reference sequence). The CDR3: CASSRRGEQYF. Here the CDR3 DNA reads TGTGCCAGCAGCCGGAGAGGCGAGCAGTACTTC.

This clonotype was counted a few times. The chain links TRBV6-1 to TRBJ1-1; TRBD1 aligns across 8 bases. Germline CDR1 reads MNHNS; CDR2 reads SASEGT. The CDR3 has 16 residues. V lost 5 bases, J lost 1 base, and 9 bases stayed unmatched. This chain's CDR3 is CASSRFGRGQNTEAFF. The DNA of the CDR3 is TGTGCCAGCAGTCGATTTGGCAGGGGGCAGAACACTGAAGCTTTCTTT.

V is TRBV4-1 and J is TRBJ1-5; 7 bases map to TRBD1. With 6 bases clipped from V and 5 bases from J, the junction kept 13 bases outside the gene matches. The CDR3 contains 16 residues. Germline V lookup: CDR1 MGHRA, CDR2 YSYEKL. CDR3 region: CASRPIQGSRDQPQHF. The CDR3 region has the DNA TGCGCCAGCAGACCTATACAGGGGAGCCGGGATCAGCCCCAGCATTTT.

This clonotype was counted many times. V and J are TRBV30 and TRBJ2-2, with D perhaps matching TRBD1 (6 bases). The CDR3 has 16 amino acids. V was shortened by 3 bases and J by 4 bases, with 18 bases between the two germline ends. In germline, CDR1 is GTSNPN, CDR2 SVGIG (reference sequence). Here the CDR3 reads CAWSLKTGYATGELFF. CDR3 nucleotides: TGTGCCTGGAGCCTTAAGACAGGTTACGCCACCGGGGAGCTGTTTTTT.

A single count supports this clonotype. A read error is possible here, since a much larger clone lies one base away. The chain recombines TRBV18 with TRBJ1-3, with D perhaps TRBD1 (5 bases). CDR1 is KGHSH and CDR2 is LQKENI in the germline V gene. The CDR3 runs to 15 residues. The CDR3 here is CASSPGAISGDTIYF. CDR3 DNA: TGTGCCAGCTCACCAGGGGCCATCTCTGGAGACACCATATATTTT.